This TCR beta chain originates from a study of T cells after yellow fever vaccination. Background on the study: Preparation of the low-cell-number fractions used SMART-Seq v4 Ultra Low Input.

UMIs were added to TCR cDNA along with a universal primer site when it was made by 5'RACE template switching. One entry per CDR3 protein results from TCRdb running MiXCR on the 5' RACE reads. The table records fewer than 85,000 distinct CDR3 sequences, just under 8% of them present only once. Findings and caveats of the study: The booster response re-showed most primary clones: around 96% CD4, almost 90% CD8. On re-exposure, the response was weaker but peaked faster, at day 5 versus 15.

This clonotype has only a few counts. Its antigen remains unknown. The sample here was CD8+ T cells sorted from PBMCs, taken on the day of the yellow fever booster vaccination. This receptor was identified in a man aged 30 to 45 who received the YFV17D yellow fever vaccine.

Here the CDR3 DNA reads TGTGCCAGCAGTCCCACAGGGGGCCCTATCGAGACCCAGTACTTC. Residues: CASSPTGGPIETQYF. This chain uses TRBV12-3 or TRBV12-4 with TRBJ2-5; 9 nucleotides match TRBD1. This CDR3 contains 15 residues. V lost 5 bases and J lost 5; bases outside the gene matches: 9.